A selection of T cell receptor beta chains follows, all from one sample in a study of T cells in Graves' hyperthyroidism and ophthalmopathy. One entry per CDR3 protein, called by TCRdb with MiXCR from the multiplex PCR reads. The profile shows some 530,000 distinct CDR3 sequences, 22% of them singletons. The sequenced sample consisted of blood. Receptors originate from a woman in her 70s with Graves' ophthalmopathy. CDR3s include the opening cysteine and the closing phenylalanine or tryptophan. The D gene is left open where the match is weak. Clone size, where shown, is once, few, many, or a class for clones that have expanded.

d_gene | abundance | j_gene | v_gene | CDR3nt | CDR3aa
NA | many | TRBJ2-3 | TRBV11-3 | TGTGCCAGCAGCCGTGGTGGGGATACGCAGTATTTT | CASSRGGDTQYF
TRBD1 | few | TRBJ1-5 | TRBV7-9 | TGTGCCAGCAGCTTATCAACAGGGGGTAATCAGCCCCAGCATTTT | CASSLSTGGNQPQHF
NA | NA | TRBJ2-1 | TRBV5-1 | TGCGCCAGCAGCTCGGGTGGTTATGAGCAGTTCTTC | CASSSGGYEQFF
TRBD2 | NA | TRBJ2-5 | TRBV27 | TGTGCCAGCATGAAGCTAGCGGGAGTGGAGACCCAGTACTTC | CASMKLAGVETQYF
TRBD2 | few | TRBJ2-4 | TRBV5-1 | TGCGCCAGCAGCTCGCAGACTAGCGACATTCAGTACTTC | CASSSQTSDIQYF
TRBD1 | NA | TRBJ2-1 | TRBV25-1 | TGTGCCAGCAGCCCGGGGACAGGTGAGAATGAGCAGTTCTTC | CASSPGTGENEQFF
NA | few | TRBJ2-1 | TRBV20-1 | TGCAGTGCTAGAGATTCCGCGAGGCTTTCCAGGCAGTTCTTC | CSARDSARLSRQFF
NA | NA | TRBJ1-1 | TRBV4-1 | TGCGCCAGCAGCCGAGTCCGGGAAAGAAGCACTGAAGCTTTCTTT | CASSRVRERSTEAFF
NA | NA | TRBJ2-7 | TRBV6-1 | TGTGCCAGCGGTGGGAAGGTCTACGAGCAGTACTTC | CASGGKVYEQYF
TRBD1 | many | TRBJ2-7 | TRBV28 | TGTGCCAGCAGTTTGTCGCTTCTTGTAGCCGGGACAGTTAACTACGAGCAGTACTTC | CASSLSLLVAGTVNYEQYF
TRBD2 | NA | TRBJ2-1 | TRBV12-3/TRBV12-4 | TGTGCCAGCAGTTACCAGCGGGGGGCATCCGATGAGCAGTTCTTC | CASSYQRGASDEQFF
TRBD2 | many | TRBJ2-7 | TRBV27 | TGTGCCAGCAGTCGTCCTAGCGGGAGCAAGCACGAGCAGTACTTC | CASSRPSGSKHEQYF
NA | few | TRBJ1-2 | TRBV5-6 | TGTGCCAGCAGCTGGGGGACATCGGGGTTCTATGGCTACACCTTC | CASSWGTSGFYGYTF
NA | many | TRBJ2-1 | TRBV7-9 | TGTGCCAGCAGTCAGGACCAGTATAGCATCGAGCAGTTCTTC | CASSQDQYSIEQFF
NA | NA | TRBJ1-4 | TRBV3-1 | TGTGCCAGCAGGGCCGCTGATGAAAAACTGTTTTTT | CASRAADEKLFF
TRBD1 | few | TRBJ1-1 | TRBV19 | TGTGCCAGTAAAGCACAGGGGATCGACACTGAAGCTTTCTTT | CASKAQGIDTEAFF
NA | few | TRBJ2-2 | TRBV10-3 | TGTGCCATCCGGGCGGGACCCACCGGGGAGCTGTTTTTT | CAIRAGPTGELFF
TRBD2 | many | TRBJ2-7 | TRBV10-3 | TGTGCCATCAGCGGGGGACTAGCGGGCACTTACGAGCAGTACTTC | CAISGGLAGTYEQYF
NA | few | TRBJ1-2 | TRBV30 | TGTGCCTGGAATCCAGGGTTTTACTATGGCTACACCTTC | CAWNPGFYYGYTF
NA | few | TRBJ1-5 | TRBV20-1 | TGCAGTGCTATTGGAGGGCATTGGAGCAATCAGCCCCAGCATTTT | CSAIGGHWSNQPQHF
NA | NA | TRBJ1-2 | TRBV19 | TGTGCCAGATGGGGCGGGGAAGGCTACACCTTC | CARWGGEGYTF
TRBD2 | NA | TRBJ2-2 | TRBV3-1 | TGTGCCAGCAGCATAGTAGCGGGAGATACCGGGGAGCTGTTTTTT | CASSIVAGDTGELFF
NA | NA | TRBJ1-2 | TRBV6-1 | TGTGCCAGCAGTGGCAAAGGGAGCGACTATGGCTACACCTTC | CASSGKGSDYGYTF
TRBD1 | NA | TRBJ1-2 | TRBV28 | TGTGCCAGCACGACAGGGGGAGGCTACACCTTC | CASTTGGGYTF
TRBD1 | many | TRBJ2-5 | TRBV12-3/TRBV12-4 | TGTGCCAGCAGTTTGGGACAGGGGTTAGAGACCCAGTACTTC | CASSLGQGLETQYF
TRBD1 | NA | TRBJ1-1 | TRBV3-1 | TGTGCCAGCAGCCAAGTATGGCGGGACAGGGTAGATACTGAAGCTTTCTTT | CASSQVWRDRVDTEAFF
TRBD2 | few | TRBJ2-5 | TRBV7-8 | TGTGCCAGCAGCCCAAGGACTAGCGGGAGGCCAACCCGAGGGGAGACCCAGTACTTC | CASSPRTSGRPTRGETQYF
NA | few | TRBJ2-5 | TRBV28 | TGTGCCAGCAGTTTAAGATCCAGGGTACAAGAGACCCAGTACTTC | CASSLRSRVQETQYF
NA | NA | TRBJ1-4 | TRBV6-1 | TGTGCCAGCGAATTGGCCGGGACTCAGACCAGAGCATATGAAAAACTGTTTTTT | CASELAGTQTRAYEKLFF
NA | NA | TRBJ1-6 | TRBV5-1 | TGCGCCAGCAGCTTGGTACCAGGGGTAGGGTCACCCCTCCACTTT | CASSLVPGVGSPLHF
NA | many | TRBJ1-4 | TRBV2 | TGTGCCAGCCGCAGGGGATCTAATGAAAAACTGTTTTTT | CASRRGSNEKLFF
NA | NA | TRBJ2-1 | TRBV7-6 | TGTGCCAGCAGCTTATTAACCGGGTCCCTTAATGAGCAGTTCTTC | CASSLLTGSLNEQFF
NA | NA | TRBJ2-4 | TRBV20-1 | TGCAGTGCTAGAGCCCTCGGGACTCCAAACATTCAGTACTTC | CSARALGTPNIQYF
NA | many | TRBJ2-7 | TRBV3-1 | TGTGCCAGCAGGAGTGGCGGGACCGAGGGACGAGAGCAGTACTTC | CASRSGGTEGREQYF
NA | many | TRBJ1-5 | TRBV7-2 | TGTGCCAGCAGCCTCCAGGTAGGGACCAATCAGCCCCAGCATTTT | CASSLQVGTNQPQHF
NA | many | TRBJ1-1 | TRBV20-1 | TGCAGTGCTAGCCGCGGAGGGTTAGGCACTGAAGCTTTCTTT | CSASRGGLGTEAFF
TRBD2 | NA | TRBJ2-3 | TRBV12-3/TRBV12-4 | TGTGCCAGCAGTTTAGCGGCGGGAGAAGCAGATGCGCAGTATTTT | CASSLAAGEADAQYF
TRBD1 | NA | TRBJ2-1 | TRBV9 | TGTGCCAGCAGCTCCCAGACAGGGTCCTATGAGCAGTTCTTC | CASSSQTGSYEQFF